The clone carrying this T cell receptor (beta chain) was found many times. Its antigen remains unidentified. The data originate from a study of Graves' ophthalmopathy and Graves' hyperthyroidism. Transcripts of RNA were the source for amplifying TCR beta CDR3 regions. A first-round RT-PCR used HTBI primers, followed by a second-round multiplex PCR. In TCRdb, the multiplex PCR reads were re-called with MiXCR into one record per CDR3 protein. The data contain 350,000 to 450,000 distinct CDR3 sequences, about a sixth of them singletons. Regarding the study as a whole: In separating ophthalmopathy from stable hyperthyroidism, a 13-signature model achieved around 85% sensitivity and 70% to 83% specificity.

Germline-derived CDR1 and CDR2 are MGHRA and YSYEKL. CDR3 length: 15 residues. Trimming took off 1 base at V and 5 bases at J, with 14 bases between the two ends. The source is a woman aged 18 to 35 with Graves' ophthalmopathy. The sample taken for sequencing was peripheral blood. The chain combines TRBV4-1 with TRBJ2-5; TRBD1 is a possible D gene (5 bases). CDR3 loop: CASSQGQQGYETQYF. DNA of the CDR3: TGCGCCAGCAGCCAAGGACAGCAGGGATATGAGACCCAGTACTTC.